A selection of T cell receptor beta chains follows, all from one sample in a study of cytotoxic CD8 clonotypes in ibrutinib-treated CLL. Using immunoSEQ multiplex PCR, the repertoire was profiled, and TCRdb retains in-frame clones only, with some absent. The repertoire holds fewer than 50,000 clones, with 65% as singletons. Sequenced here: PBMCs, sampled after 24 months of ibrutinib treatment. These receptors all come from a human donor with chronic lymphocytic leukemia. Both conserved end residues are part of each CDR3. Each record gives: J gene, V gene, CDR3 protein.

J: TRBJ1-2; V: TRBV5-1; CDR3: CASSLEAAYGYTF
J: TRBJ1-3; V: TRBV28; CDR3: CASSRKPGNTIYF
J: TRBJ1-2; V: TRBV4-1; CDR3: CASSQGQGAQNYGYTF
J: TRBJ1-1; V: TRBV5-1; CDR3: CASGTQGNTEAFF
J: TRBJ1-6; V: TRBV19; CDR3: CASSSLTGTSSPLHF
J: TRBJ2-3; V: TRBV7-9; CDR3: CASSLAQSGGHTDTQYF
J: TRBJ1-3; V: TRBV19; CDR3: CASSSSSRGNTIYF
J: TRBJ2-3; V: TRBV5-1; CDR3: CASSLSWGLDTQYF
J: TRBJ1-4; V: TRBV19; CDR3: CASSRGGEKLFF
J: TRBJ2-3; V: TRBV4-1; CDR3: CASSQGHTQYF
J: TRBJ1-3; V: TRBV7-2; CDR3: CASSLEPFSGNTIYF
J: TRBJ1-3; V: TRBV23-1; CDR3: CASSHPAISGNTIYF
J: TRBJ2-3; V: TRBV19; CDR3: CASSKGIGGDTQYF
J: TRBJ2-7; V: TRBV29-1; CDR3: CSGGTAYEQYF
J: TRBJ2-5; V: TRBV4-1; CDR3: CASSQGELGLAGRETQYF
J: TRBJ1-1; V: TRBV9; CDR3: CASSVGVTTNTEAFF
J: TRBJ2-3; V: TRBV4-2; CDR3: CASSQLAGGIDTQYF
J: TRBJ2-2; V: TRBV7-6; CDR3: CASSLAASGSHDGELFF
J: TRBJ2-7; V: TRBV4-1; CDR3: CASRGNSYEQYF
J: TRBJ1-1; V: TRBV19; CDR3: CASSRTGEGAGTEAFF
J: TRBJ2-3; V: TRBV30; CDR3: CAWATAGSDTQYF
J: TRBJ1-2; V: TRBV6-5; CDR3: CASSRGQGGGGYTF
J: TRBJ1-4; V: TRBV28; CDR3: CASSLSGLWKLFF
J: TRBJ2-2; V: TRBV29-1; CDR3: CSVAENGRAQGELFF
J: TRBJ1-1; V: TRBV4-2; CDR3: CASSDREGTEAFF
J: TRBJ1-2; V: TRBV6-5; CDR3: CASRPLSGGGGGYTF
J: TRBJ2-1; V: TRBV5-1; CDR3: CASGPGLAGKVYEQFF
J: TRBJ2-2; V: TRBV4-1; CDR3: CASSQGANTGELFF
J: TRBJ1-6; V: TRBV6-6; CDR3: CASSILDGNSPLHF
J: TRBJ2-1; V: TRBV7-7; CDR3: CASSLGQGGMYEQFF
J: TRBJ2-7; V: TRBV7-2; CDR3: CASSWGETYEQYF
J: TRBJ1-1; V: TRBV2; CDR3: CASRPWGGTEAFF
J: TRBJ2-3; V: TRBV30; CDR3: CAWSVGSLTADTQYF
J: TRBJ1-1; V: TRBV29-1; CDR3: CSVTLPQGMSTEAFF
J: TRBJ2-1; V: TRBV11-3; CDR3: CASSTSAGVSYNEQFF
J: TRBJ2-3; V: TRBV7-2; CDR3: CASSLRGGGTDTQYF
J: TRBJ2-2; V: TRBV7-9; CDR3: CASSPSGARNTGELFF
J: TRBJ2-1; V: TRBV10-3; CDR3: CAISVAGGPNEQFF
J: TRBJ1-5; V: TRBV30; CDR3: CAWSVGVSNQPQHF
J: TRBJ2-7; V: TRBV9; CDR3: CASSVGGTSRYEQYF
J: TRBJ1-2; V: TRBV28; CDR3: CASSSRAGYTF
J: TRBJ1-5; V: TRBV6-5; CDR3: CASSRTNQPQHF
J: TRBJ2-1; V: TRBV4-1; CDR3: CASSQGGAGSSYNEQFF
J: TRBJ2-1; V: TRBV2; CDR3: CASSESGTLGQFF